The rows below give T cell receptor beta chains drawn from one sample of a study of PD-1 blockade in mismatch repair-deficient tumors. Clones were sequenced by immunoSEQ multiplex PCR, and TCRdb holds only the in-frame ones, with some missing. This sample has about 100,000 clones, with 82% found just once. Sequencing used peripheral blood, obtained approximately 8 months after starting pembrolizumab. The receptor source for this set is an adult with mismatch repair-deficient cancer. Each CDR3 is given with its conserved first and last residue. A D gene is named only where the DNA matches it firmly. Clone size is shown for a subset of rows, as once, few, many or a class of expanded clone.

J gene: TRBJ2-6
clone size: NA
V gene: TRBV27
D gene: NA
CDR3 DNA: TGTGCCAGCAGCTTGAGTCCCGGACGGAGCTCTGGGGCCAACGTCCTGACTTTC
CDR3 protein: CASSLSPGRSSGANVLTF

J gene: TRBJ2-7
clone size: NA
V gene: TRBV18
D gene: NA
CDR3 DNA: TGTGCCAGCTCACCATACGACAGGTCGAAGTGGGAGCAGTACTTC
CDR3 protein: CASSPYDRSKWEQYF

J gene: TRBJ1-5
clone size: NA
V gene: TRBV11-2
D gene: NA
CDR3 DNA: TGTGCCAGCAGCTCGGGAGTCAATCAGCCCCAGCATTTT
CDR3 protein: CASSSGVNQPQHF

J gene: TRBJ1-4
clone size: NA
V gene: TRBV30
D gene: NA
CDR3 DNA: TGTGCCTCTACGGGAGGGGATAATGAAAAACTGTTTTTT
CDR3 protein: CASTGGDNEKLFF

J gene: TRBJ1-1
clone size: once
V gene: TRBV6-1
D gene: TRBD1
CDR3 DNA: TGTGCCAGCAGCCGACAGGGGGCCATGAACACTGAAGCTTTCTTT
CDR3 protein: CASSRQGAMNTEAFF

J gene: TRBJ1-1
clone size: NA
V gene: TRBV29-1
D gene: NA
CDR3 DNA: TGCAGCGCTTGGCCACAGGTCACTGAAGCTTTCTTT
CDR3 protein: CSAWPQVTEAFF

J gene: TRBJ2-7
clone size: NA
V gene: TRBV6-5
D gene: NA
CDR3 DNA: TGCGCCAGCAGTGAGGTAGGGATCTACGAGCAGTACTTC
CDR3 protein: CASSEVGIYEQYF

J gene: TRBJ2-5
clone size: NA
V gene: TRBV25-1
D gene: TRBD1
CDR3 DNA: TGTGCCAGCAGTGACCCGGGACAGGGACGGGAGACCCAGTACTTC
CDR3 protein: CASSDPGQGRETQYF

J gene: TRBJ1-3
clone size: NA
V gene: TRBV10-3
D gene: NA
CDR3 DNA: TGTGCCATCAGTACGGGAGCCCTCAGCCTCTCTGGAAACACCATATATTTT
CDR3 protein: CAISTGALSLSGNTIYF

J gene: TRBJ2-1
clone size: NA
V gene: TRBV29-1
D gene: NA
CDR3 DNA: TGCAGCTCGGAGGGGGGAGACAGGGCGAATGAGCAGTTCTTC
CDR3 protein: CSSEGGDRANEQFF

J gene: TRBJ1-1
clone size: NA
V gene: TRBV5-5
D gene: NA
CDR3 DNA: TGTGCCAGCAGACGCCAGGTCAGCCAGCGCACTGAAGCTTTCTTT
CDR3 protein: CASRRQVSQRTEAFF

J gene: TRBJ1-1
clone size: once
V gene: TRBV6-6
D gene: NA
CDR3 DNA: TGTGCCAGCAGTGGGGACGCGGGCACTGAAGCTTTCTTT
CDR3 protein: CASSGDAGTEAFF

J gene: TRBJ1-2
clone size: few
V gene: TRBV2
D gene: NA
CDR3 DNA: TGTGCCAGCAAGGAGACCGAAGATGGCTACACCTTC
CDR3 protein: CASKETEDGYTF

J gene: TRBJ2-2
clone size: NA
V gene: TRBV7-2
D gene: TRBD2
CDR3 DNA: TGTGCCAGCAGCTTAGTCCCGACAGGCGGGGGGACCGGGGAGCTGTTTTTT
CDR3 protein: CASSLVPTGGGTGELFF

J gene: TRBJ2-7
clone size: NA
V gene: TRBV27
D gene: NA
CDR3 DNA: TGTGCCAGCAGAACCGGGACGTCTACGGCGGGCTACGAGCAGTACTTC
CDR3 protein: CASRTGTSTAGYEQYF

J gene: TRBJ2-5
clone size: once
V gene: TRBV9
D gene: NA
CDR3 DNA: TGTGCCAGCAGCGTAGTGGGGATATCCAAGAGTACCCAGTACTTC
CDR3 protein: CASSVVGISKSTQYF

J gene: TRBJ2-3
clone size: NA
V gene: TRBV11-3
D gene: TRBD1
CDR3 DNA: TGTGCCAGCAGCTTCCGGGACAGTTACACAGATACGCAGTATTTT
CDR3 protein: CASSFRDSYTDTQYF

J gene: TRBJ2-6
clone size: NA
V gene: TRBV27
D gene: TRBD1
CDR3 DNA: TGTGCCAGCAGGGGCGCTGGGACAGCTGGGGCCAACGTCCTGACTTTC
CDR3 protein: CASRGAGTAGANVLTF

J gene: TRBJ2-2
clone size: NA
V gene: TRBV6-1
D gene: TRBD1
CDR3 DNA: TGTGCCAGCAGTGCGGGACAGGTGAACACCGGGGAGCTGTTTTTT
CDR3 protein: CASSAGQVNTGELFF

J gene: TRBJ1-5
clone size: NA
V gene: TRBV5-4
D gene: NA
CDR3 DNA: TGTGCCAGCAGCTTGCCGGGACGTAATCAGCCCCAGCATTTT
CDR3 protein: CASSLPGRNQPQHF

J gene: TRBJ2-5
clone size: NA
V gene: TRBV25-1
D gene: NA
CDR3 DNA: TGTGCCAGCAGTGAAGGGGCTTGGGCTGTCCAAGAGACCCAGTACTTC
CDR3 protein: CASSEGAWAVQETQYF

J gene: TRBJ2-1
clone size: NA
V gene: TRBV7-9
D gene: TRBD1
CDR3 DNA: TGTGCCAGCAGCTCCTCCGGGACAGGGCTCGACAATGAGCAGTTCTTC
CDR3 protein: CASSSSGTGLDNEQFF

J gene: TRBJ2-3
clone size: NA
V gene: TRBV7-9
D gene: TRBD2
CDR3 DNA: TGTGCCAGCAGCCCCACCCGGGGCGGGAGGGGAACAGATACGCAGTATTTT
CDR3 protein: CASSPTRGGRGTDTQYF

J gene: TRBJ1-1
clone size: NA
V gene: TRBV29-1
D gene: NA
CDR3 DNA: TGCAGCGGTCGGCTGGGAAGCTTTCTCGGGGACACTGAAGCTTTCTTT
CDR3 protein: CSGRLGSFLGDTEAFF

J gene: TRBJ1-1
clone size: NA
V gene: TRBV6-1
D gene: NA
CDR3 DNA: TGTGCCAGCAGTGGATACAGTATGAACACTGAAGCTTTCTTT
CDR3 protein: CASSGYSMNTEAFF

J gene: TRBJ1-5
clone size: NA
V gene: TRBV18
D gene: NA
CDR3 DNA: TGTGCCAGCTCAGGAGAACATAGCAATCAGCCCCAGCATTTT
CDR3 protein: CASSGEHSNQPQHF

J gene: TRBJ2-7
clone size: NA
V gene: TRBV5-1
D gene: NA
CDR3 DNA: TGCGCCAGCAGCTTGCCTACGGACAGCTACGAGCAGTACTTC
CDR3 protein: CASSLPTDSYEQYF

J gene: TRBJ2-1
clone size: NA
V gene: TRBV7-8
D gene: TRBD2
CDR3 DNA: TGTGCCAGCAGCTTAAAAGGGGGACTAGGCCCATTGGAGCAGTTCTTC
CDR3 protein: CASSLKGGLGPLEQFF

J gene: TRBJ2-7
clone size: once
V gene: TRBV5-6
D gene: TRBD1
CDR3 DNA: TGTGCCAGCAGCCCTAATGGACAGGGGGCTAACTACGAGCAGTACTTC
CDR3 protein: CASSPNGQGANYEQYF

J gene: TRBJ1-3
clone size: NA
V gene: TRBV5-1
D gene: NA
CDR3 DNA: TGCGCCAGCAGCTTGCGGGACCTTCGTGAAGGCACCATATATTTT
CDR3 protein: CASSLRDLREGTIYF

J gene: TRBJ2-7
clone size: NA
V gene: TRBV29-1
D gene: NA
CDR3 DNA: TGCAGCGTTGAAATGGGCGGGCGGGGCGAGGGGCAGTACTTC
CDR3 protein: CSVEMGGRGEGQYF

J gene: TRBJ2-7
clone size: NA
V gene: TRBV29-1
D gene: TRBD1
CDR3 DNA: TGCAGCGTCGGGGGACAGGGGACTTACGGCGAGCAGTACTTC
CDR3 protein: CSVGGQGTYGEQYF

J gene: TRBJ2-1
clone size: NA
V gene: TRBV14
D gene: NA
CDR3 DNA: TGTGCCAGCAGCCAAGGGCAGGGACTAAGGGGGAATGAGCAGTTCTTC
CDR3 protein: CASSQGQGLRGNEQFF

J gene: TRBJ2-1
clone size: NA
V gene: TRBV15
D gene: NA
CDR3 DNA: TGTGCCACCAGCAGAGATTACGGCGGTATGGAGGGAGGCAATGAGCAGTTCTTC
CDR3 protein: CATSRDYGGMEGGNEQFF

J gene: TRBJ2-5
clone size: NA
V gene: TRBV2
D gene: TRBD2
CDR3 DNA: TGTGCCAGCAAGACTAGCGGAGAGACCCAGTACTTC
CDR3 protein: CASKTSGETQYF

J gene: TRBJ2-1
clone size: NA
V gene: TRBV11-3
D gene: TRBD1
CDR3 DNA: TGTGCCAGCAGCTTTTACGGGACAGGTGGCAATGAGCAGTTCTTC
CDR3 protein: CASSFYGTGGNEQFF

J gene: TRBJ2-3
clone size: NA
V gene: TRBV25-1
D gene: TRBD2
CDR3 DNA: TGTGCCAGCAGTGAAGAGGGCGGGGGGTCCTTCCCGTCAGATACGCAGTATTTT
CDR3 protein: CASSEEGGGSFPSDTQYF

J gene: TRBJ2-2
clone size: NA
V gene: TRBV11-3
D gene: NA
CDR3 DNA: TGTGCCAGCAGCTTATTTCGTGACACCGGGGAGCTGTTTTTT
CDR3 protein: CASSLFRDTGELFF

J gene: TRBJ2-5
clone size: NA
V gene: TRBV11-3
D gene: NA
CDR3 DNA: TGTGCCAGCAGTGTAGCTGACGGGAGAGAGACCCAGTACTTC
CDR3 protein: CASSVADGRETQYF

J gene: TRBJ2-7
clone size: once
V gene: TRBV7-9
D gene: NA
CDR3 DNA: TGTGCCAGCAGCTTAGTTTGGTCCTACGAGCAGTACTTC
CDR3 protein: CASSLVWSYEQYF

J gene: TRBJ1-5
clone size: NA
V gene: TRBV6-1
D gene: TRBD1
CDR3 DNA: TGTGCCAGCAGTGTTGATCTGGGGACAGCTCAGCCCCAGCATTTT
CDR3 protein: CASSVDLGTAQPQHF

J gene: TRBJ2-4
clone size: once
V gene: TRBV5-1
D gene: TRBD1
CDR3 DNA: TGCGCCAGTCGACCTGTGGGACAGGGCGGAAACATTCAGTACTTC
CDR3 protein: CASRPVGQGGNIQYF

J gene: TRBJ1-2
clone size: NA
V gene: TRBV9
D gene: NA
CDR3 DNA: TGTGCCAGCAGCGAGGGATATAACTATGGCTACACCTTC
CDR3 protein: CASSEGYNYGYTF

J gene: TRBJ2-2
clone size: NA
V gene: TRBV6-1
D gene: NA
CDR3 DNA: TGTGCCAGCAGTGTCTCAAGAGGAAGCACCGGGGAGCTGTTTTTT
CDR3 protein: CASSVSRGSTGELFF

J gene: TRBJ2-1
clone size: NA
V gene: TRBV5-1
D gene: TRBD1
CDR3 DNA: TGCGCCAGCAGCTTAGGACAGGGGGCTTACAATGAGCAGTTCTTC
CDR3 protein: CASSLGQGAYNEQFF

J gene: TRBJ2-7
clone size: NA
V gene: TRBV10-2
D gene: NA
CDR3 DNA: TGCGCCAGCAGTATCGCGTTAGCCTACGAGCAGTACTTC
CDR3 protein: CASSIALAYEQYF

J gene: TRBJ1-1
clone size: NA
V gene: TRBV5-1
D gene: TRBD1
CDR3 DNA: TGCGCCAGCCGTACAACAGGGGCGAACACTGAAGCTTTCTTT
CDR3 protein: CASRTTGANTEAFF

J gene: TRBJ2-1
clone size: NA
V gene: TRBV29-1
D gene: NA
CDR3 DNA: TGCAGCGTTGAAGAGGGGGGTCGACAGGGCCCGTTCTTC
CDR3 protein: CSVEEGGRQGPFF

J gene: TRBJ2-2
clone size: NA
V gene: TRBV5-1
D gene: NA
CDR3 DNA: TGCGCCAGCAGCCTGGGGCTTGTCACCGGGGAGCTGTTTTTT
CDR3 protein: CASSLGLVTGELFF

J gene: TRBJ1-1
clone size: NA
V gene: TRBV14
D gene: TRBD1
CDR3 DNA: TGTGCCAGCGGACAGGGTGGGAACACTGAAGCTTTCTTT
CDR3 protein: CASGQGGNTEAFF

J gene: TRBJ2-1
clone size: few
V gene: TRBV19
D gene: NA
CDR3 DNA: TGTGCCAGTAGTATCCAATTGGGTGAGCAGTTCTTC
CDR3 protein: CASSIQLGEQFF

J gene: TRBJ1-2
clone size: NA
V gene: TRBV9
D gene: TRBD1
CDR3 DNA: TGTGCCAGCAGCATCAATCAGGGGGCGAATGGCTACACCTTC
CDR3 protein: CASSINQGANGYTF

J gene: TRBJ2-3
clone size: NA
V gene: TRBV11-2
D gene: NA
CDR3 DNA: TGTGCCAGCAGCTTAGAGGGCCGCGACACAGATACGCAGTATTTT
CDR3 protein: CASSLEGRDTDTQYF